This T cell receptor (beta chain) is from a study of CD8 T cells in Susac syndrome. CDR3 length equals 13 residues. Trimming stripped 3 bases from V and 5 bases from J, with 10 bases between. Germline-derived CDR1 and CDR2 are PRHDT and FYEKMQ (reference sequence). RNA totalling about 0.5 to 1 ug underwent reverse transcription with random hexamers. Each CDR3 protein is one row after TCRdb ran MiXCR on the immunoSEQ multiplex PCR reads. The sample has about 280,000 distinct CDR3 sequences; about 85% are singletons. The chain carries TRBV13 and TRBJ1-1, with D unclear. Sequencing was performed on CD8+ T cells from PBMCs. This receptor was identified in a human donor with multiple sclerosis. The CDR3 loop reads CASSFPGRTEAFF. Here the CDR3 DNA reads TGTGCCAGCAGCTTCCCCGGGAGGACTGAAGCTTTCTTT.